This T cell receptor beta chain was obtained from a study of T cells in Graves' hyperthyroidism and ophthalmopathy. V shed 0 bases and J shed 2 bases, with 14 bases lying between them. Germline V CDR1 and CDR2: LNHDA, SQIVND (reference sequence). The CDR3 consists of 17 residues. Patients aged 18 to 65 had newly diagnosed hyperthyroidism of under 2 months' duration. Amplified TCR beta CDR3 regions came from RNA transcripts. During a first-round RT-PCR of the TCR CDR3, the HTBI primer set was used. MiXCR was run by TCRdb on the multiplex PCR reads, yielding one entry per CDR3 protein. The profile shows some 800,000 distinct CDR3 sequences, over 35% of them singletons. This clonotype occurred a few times.

This sequence was found in a man younger than 35 with Graves' hyperthyroidism. The chain is built from TRBV19 and TRBJ1-5, with D perhaps matching TRBD1 (5 bases). The sample consisted of blood. The CDR3 is CASSIDSRAAGNQPQHF. Here the CDR3 DNA reads TGTGCCAGTAGTATAGATAGCAGGGCTGCCGGCAATCAGCCCCAGCATTTT.